This paragraph covers one T cell receptor (beta chain) sequence. Its specificity is not known. V lost 0 bases, J lost 3 bases, and 5 bases lay in between. The CDR3 covers 14 residues. Germline V gives CDR1 SGHVS, CDR2 FQNEAQ. The data belong to a study of shared clonotypes between healthy human individuals. The wider study: Per-donor plates numbered three CD4 naive, three CD4 memory, two CD8 naive and one CD8 memory.

The naive CD8 subset, CD45RO-negative cells positively selected for CCR7, excluded terminally differentiated effector memory CD45RA+ cells. Original processing methods: Filtering differed since immunoSEQ provided only junctions, with no quality scores. The assay was immunoSEQ multiplex PCR, and TCRdb's table has in-frame clones only and misses some. That table gives V, J and clone size, and the DNA gave D and trimming. The sample yields millions of clones, about 93% seen once. Findings and caveats of the study: Sharing of clonotypes among donors was expected to vary with sequencing depth.

The rearrangement joins TRBV7-8 to TRBJ2-2; D not certain. The source is a man younger than 35 in good health. Some clones in this sample may be carry-over from other donors' samples. What was sequenced was naive CD8+ T cells from PBMCs. The CDR3 reads CASSLALYTGELFF. DNA of the CDR3: TGTGCCAGCAGCTTAGCACTATACACCGGGGAGCTGTTTTTT. Filled out from reference TRBV7-8 and TRBJ2-2, the complete variable domain reads GAGVSQSPRYKVAKRGQDVALRCDPISGHVSLFWYQQALGQGPEFLTYFQNEAQLDKSGLPSDRFFAERPEGSVSTLKIQRTQQEDSAVYLCASSLALYTGELFFGEGSRLTVL.